This T cell receptor (beta chain) is from a study of blood T cells in healthy people across ages. Investigators took roughly 9.5 milliliters of peripheral blood from every donor. Germline values: CDR1 MGHRA, CDR2 YSYEKL. The CDR3 covers 15 residues. The V and J ends lost 8 bases and 10 bases, in that order; junction bases with no gene match: 13. A second PCR, run for roughly 7 to 11 cycles, used a sample-barcoded 5' primer plus a J-beta primer mix. TCRdb fed the 5' RACE reads into MiXCR, producing one record per CDR3 protein. The profile shows about 780,000 distinct CDR3 sequences, 46% of them singletons.

The source is a man aged 80 or over in good health. The sequenced sample consisted of blood. The V and J genes are TRBV4-1 and TRBJ1-6; 8 nucleotides line up with TRBD1. The CDR3 loop is CASGPMGQERSPLHF. CDR3 bases: TGCGCCAGCGGCCCCATGGGACAGGAGCGATCACCCCTCCACTTT.